This TCR beta chain comes out of a study of T cells in Graves' hyperthyroidism and ophthalmopathy. Study-wide context: Pretreatment peripheral blood was obtained at initial diagnosis.

Study observations and caveats: With a median lead of 6.5 months before onset, the model predicted ophthalmopathy.

Uncontrolled infection, other autoimmune disease, pregnancy or lactation barred patients from enrollment. PBMCs stemmed from over 7.5 ml fresh peripheral blood. Amplified regions were TCR beta CDR3 sequences from RNA transcripts. TCR CDR3 underwent first-round RT-PCR with the HTBI primer set. Via MiXCR, TCRdb re-called the multiplex PCR reads, giving one row per CDR3 protein. This sample carries around 700,000 distinct CDR3 sequences, about a third of them seen once, and the ten largest clones take roughly 31%. Germline lookup yields CDR1 SQVTM and CDR2 ANQGSEA. V gave up 7 bases and J gave up 0 bases, with 16 bases separating them. The CDR3 consists of 14 residues. In its sample, this clonotype was seen many times. Its antigen is not identified.

This sequence was found in a woman in her forties with Graves' hyperthyroidism. The chain combines TRBV29-1 with TRBJ2-7; unclear D gene. The sequenced sample was blood. For the CDR3, the DNA is TGCAGCGCCTCCCTCCACGAGAACTCCTACGAGCAGTACTTC. Protein sequence: CSASLHENSYEQYF.